This T cell receptor (beta chain) came from a study of long-term antiretroviral therapy in people with HIV. Broader study findings: Whichever time point was examined, clones expanded before ART dominated the repertoire. Despite increasing after ART, diversity remained lower than that of transplant donor controls.

Researchers ran immunoSEQ v3.0 at survey level. Some clones are missing from TCRdb's copy, which holds only in-frame ones; the method was immunoSEQ multiplex PCR. The sample shows approximately 10,000 clones, roughly three quarters of them seen only once. The CDR3 extends over 16 amino acids. CDR1 SEHNR and CDR2 FQNEAQ come from the germline V gene (reference sequence). V was shortened by 3 bases and J by 1 base, with 13 bases between the two germline ends. About this clone itself: The antigen remains undetermined.

This clonotype was obtained from a man aged 25 to 40 with HIV. J is TRBJ1-3 and V is TRBV7-9; D is undetermined. The source was unsorted PBMCs, collected at the start of antiretroviral therapy, before treatment. The CDR3 loop reads CASSFLLALSGNTIYF. CDR3 nucleotide sequence: TGTGCCAGCAGCTTTTTGTTGGCGCTTTCTGGAAACACCATATATTTT.